Below, one T cell receptor beta chain is given with its context. Its antigen has not been determined. Within one base of it there is no much larger clone, and no base qualities were kept. The sample comes from a study of blood T cell repertoires in COVID-19 (dated by TCRdb to the early 2020s). Regarding the complete study: Samples from collaborators originated in the United States, Italy and Spain and spanned both the acute and convalescent phases of COVID-19. The prospective study material was composed of cDNA or gDNA derived from T cells, B-cell-depleted T cells, or PBMCs. Subjects who had been exposed to COVID-19, were actively infected with it, or had recovered from it provided the deeply sampled blood TCRbeta repertoires that made up the dataset. The repertoires were released in a freely available public database intended as a resource for research on the immune response to SARS-CoV-2. Samples were obtained from the ongoing ImmuneRACE study (first 160 participants) and from over 1,000 subjects provided by 6 global collaborators. The sample metadata nearly always contained a de-identified subject ID, COVID-19 status, age in years and sex. Where available, HLA class I and class II types were taken from metadata supplied by the sample provider and were not determined by assay-based typing. Paper-wide results and their limitations: The amount of clinical and demographic metadata varied by source and participant and was provided uncurated.

The CDR1 and CDR2 encoded by the germline V gene are SNHLY and FYNNEI. Including cysteine and phenylalanine, the CDR3 has 12 amino acids. Solely the CDR3 DNA is kept, with 36 bases framed from the first base. Here V drops 8 bases and J drops 7 bases, and the junction holds 7 bases not matched to any gene. Participants in the prospective study were enrolled through a virtual design, were aged about 18 to 90 years, and lived in roughly 24 United States geographic areas. In the prospective study, cohorts were assigned on the basis of participant-reported clinical history obtained from a screening survey and a study questionnaire. Recovered participants in ImmuneRACE Cohort 3 were defined by two consecutive negative NP/OP PCR tests, clearance by a healthcare professional, or resolution of symptoms. Each participant in the prospective study had whole blood, serum and a nasopharyngeal or oropharyngeal swab collected by mobile phlebotomists. Over a roughly 2-month period, participants in the prospective study had the option of providing additional blood draws and questionnaires. Blood samples from the prospective study were shipped frozen or at room temperature prior to DNA extraction.

TCRbeta CDR3 regions were amplified from genomic DNA using the immunoSEQ Assay, a bias-controlled multiplex PCR. As for the authors' bioinformatics: Nucleated cell counts per sample were estimated from amplification of reference gene primers within the assay. To quantify the absolute abundance of each unique TCRbeta CDR3 rearrangement, sequence reads were collapsed and filtered. For each sample, productive Simpson clonality was calculated by taking the square root of Simpson's diversity index across productive rearrangements. TCRdb took over this immuneACCESS table, retaining in-frame rearrangements with V and J assigned. Such tables are incomplete; in checked studies, under half of the missing clones stem from an unresolved V gene, and the remainder is unexplained. The DNA was the basis for D and trimming; V, J and clone size are from that table. This sample is represented by 250,000 to 300,000 clones; approximately 85% of them were singletons. The top ten clones comprise 1.5% to 2% of the sample.

Source material: PBMCs or T cells enriched from blood (not recorded which). The clonotype was recovered from a woman in her forties or fifties who had recovered from COVID-19. The chain couples TRBV2 to TRBJ1-1; 7 central bases correspond to TRBD1. The CDR3: CASAQRQGEAFF. The sequenced DNA is TGTGCCAGCGCCCAACGACAGGGTGAAGCTTTCTTT.